This passage covers 8 T cell receptor beta chains from one sample sequenced in a study of OX40 agonist ivuxolimab in advanced cancers. The library relied on the immunoSEQ multiplex PCR assay. As stored in TCRdb, this immuneACCESS dataset retains in-frame rearrangements with V and J assigned. A fraction of the clones does not appear; measured against another copy, unresolved V genes explain less than half of the discrepancy, and the remainder lacks a known reason. The sample table records 99,000 or so clones; roughly 91% of these occur just once. The ten largest clones represent less than 0.4% of the sample. Sequences were derived from CD4+ or CD8+ T cells sorted from blood, sampled in a trial of the OX40 agonist ivuxolimab. The receptor source for this set is an adult with an advanced solid tumor such as melanoma, head and neck, liver or kidney cancer.

The count of this clone is one. CDR3 protein: CASKTGAVAGELFF. Written as DNA, the CDR3 is TGTGCCAGTAAAACAGGGGCAGTGGCCGGGGAGCTGTTTTTT. The chain links TRBV19 to TRBJ2-2, with 7 bases fitting TRBD1. CDR1 is LNHDA and CDR2 is SQIVND in the germline V gene (reference sequence). CDR3 length: 14 residues. V shed 7 bases, J shed 6 bases, and the junction held 8 bases outside the gene matches.

The V gene is TRBV18, the J gene TRBJ1-1; D is undetermined. Germline CDR1 reads KGHSH; CDR2 reads LQKENI. This CDR3 has 13 residues. With 4 bases removed from V and 2 bases from J, the gap between germline ends came to 8 bases. CDR3 loop: CASSRQPNTEAFF. DNA of the CDR3: TGTGCCAGCTCACGGCAGCCAAACACTGAAGCTTTCTTT.

The J gene is TRBJ1-4, the V gene TRBV6-1; a possible D gene is TRBD1 (6 bases). Between the trimmed V and J ends, which lost 4 bases and 8 bases, there was a span of 20 bases. Germline CDR1 and CDR2: MNHNS and SASEGT. The CDR3 has 16 residues. CDR3 residues: CASSGITQGLGEKLFF. CDR3 nucleotide sequence: TGTGCCAGCAGTGGAATAACACAGGGTCTAGGCGAAAAACTGTTTTTT.

The chain uses TRBV6-5 and TRBJ2-7; D is possibly TRBD1 (5 bases). V lost 3 bases to trimming and J lost 4 bases, with 13 bases between them. CDR1 is MNHEY and CDR2 is SVGAGI in the germline V gene. The CDR3 runs 14 residues. CDR3 loop: CASSYGAGRYEQYF. The CDR3, as DNA: TGTGCCAGCAGTTATGGGGCAGGGCGATACGAGCAGTACTTC.

The V call is TRBV25-1, the J call TRBJ2-7, with TRBD2 as a possible D gene (5 bases). CDR1 is MGHDK, CDR2 SYGVNS, per germline. The CDR3 contains 14 residues. V was clipped by 4 bases and J by 0 bases, with 10 bases between them. DNA of the CDR3: TGTGCCAGCAGTGGTGCGGGCAGCTCCTACGAGCAGTACTTC. It specifies CASSGAGSSYEQYF.

The chain uses TRBV4-1 and TRBJ2-1; perhaps TRBD1 as D (5 bases). The ends were cut back, 1 base at V and 8 bases at J, with 12 bases in the middle. This CDR3 has 14 amino acids. Germline-derived CDR1 and CDR2 are MGHRA and YSYEKL. CDR3 protein: CASSQGSGFYEQFF. The CDR3 DNA is TGCGCCAGCAGCCAAGGATCAGGGTTTTATGAGCAGTTCTTC.

This clone was recorded many times. V usage is TRBV5-6 and J usage is TRBJ1-2; 8 positions agree with TRBD1. Germline CDR1 SGHDT, CDR2 YYEEEE. This CDR3 is 15 amino acids long. The J segment lost 3 bases and the V segment lost 4 bases, leaving 8 bases of the junction unmatched. The CDR3 DNA reads TGTGCCAGCAGCCATCCAGGGGGCTCGGACTATGGCTACACCTTC. Protein sequence: CASSHPGGSDYGYTF.

The V and J genes are TRBV27 and TRBJ2-1; 8 bases line up with TRBD2. Germline trimming cut 5 bases from V and 5 bases from J; bases unmatched to any gene: 14. The CDR3 contains 17 residues. Per germline, CDR1 MNHEY and CDR2 SMNVEV (reference sequence). For the CDR3, the DNA is TGTGCCAGCAGTCCCTTACTACTAGCGGCGATAAACAATGAGCAGTTCTTC. It codes for CASSPLLLAAINNEQFF.